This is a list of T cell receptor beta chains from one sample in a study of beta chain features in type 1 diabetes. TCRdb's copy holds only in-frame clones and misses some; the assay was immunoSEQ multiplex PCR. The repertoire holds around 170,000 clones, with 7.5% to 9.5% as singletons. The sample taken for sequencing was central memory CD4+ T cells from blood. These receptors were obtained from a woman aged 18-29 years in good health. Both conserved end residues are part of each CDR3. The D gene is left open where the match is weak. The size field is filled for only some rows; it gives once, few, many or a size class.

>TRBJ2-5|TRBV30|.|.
TGTGCCTGGAGATCCCGGGAGTTGGAGACCCAGTACTTC
CAWRSRELETQYF
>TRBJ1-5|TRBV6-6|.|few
TGTGCCAGCAGTTTCCAGAAAGGGGCTCAGCCCCAGCATTTT
CASSFQKGAQPQHF
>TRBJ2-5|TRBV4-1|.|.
TGCGCCAGCAGCCAAGGAGGGACAAACCAAGAGACCCAGTACTTC
CASSQGGTNQETQYF
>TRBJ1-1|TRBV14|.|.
TGTGCCAGCAGCCAAGAAGAGGTAAGAACTGAAGCTTTCTTT
CASSQEEVRTEAFF
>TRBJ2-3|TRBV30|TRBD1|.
TGTGCCTGCCAGACAGGGGCGGCAGATACGCAGTATTTT
CACQTGAADTQYF
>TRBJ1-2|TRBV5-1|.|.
TGCGCCAGCAGCACGGGACAAAGCCTTAACTATGGCTACACCTTC
CASSTGQSLNYGYTF
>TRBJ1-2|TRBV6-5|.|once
TGTGCCAGCAGTTACGACAGCTTCTCCTATGGCTACACCTTC
CASSYDSFSYGYTF
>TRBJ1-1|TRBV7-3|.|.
TGTGCCAGCAGCCCGACAGGTTACACTGAAGCTTTCTTT
CASSPTGYTEAFF
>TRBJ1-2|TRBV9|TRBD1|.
TGTGCCAGCAGCCCCCAATCGACAGGGGGTTTTGGCTACACCTTC
CASSPQSTGGFGYTF
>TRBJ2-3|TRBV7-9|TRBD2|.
TGTGCCAGCAGCTTTGCGGGGGGGCCAGATACGCAGTATTTT
CASSFAGGPDTQYF
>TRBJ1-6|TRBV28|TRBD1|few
TGTGCCAGCAGTTTAGGGGCGGGACAGGGCCAGGCTTTT
CASSLGAGQGQAF
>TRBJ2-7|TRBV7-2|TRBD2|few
TGTGCCAGCAGCTTACGTAGTCTAGCGGGACCCTACGAGCAGTACTTC
CASSLRSLAGPYEQYF
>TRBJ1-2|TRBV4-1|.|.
TGCGCCAGCAGCCACAGGGTTTATGGCTACACCTTC
CASSHRVYGYTF
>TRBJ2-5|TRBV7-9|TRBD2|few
TGTGCCAGCAGTCGGACTAGCTCGGGACAAGAGACCCAGTACTTC
CASSRTSSGQETQYF
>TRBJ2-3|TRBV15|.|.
TGTGCCACCAGCAGAGAACAGGGTCCAGATACGCAGTATTTT
CATSREQGPDTQYF
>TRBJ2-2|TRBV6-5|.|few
TGTGCCAGCAGTAACAGGGCTCTCACCGGGGAGCTGTTTTTT
CASSNRALTGELFF
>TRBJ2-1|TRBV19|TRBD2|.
TGTGCCAGTCAAGCGGGATCCCTCCGACTGTTCTTC
CASQAGSLRLFF
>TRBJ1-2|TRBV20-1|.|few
TGCAGTGTACAGGACAACTATGGCTACACCTTC
CSVQDNYGYTF
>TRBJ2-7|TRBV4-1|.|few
TGCGCCAGCAGCCCCGCTCCTCACACGGAGCTTAATACCTACGAGCAGTACTTC
CASSPAPHTELNTYEQYF
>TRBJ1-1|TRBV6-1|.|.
TGTGCCAGCAATCGGAACACTGAAGCTTTCTTT
CASNRNTEAFF
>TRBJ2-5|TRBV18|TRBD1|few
TGTGCCAGCTCGCGGACAGGGTCACAAGAGACCCAGTACTTC
CASSRTGSQETQYF
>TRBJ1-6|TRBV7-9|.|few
TGTGCCAGCAGCTTAGGACAGGATTCACCCCTCCACTTT
CASSLGQDSPLHF
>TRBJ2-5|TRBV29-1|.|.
TGCAGCGTTGCCACAGGAGTTCAAGAGACCCAGTACTTC
CSVATGVQETQYF
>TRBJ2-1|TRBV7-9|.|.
TGTGCCAGCAGCCTCGACTTTAATGAGCAGTTCTTC
CASSLDFNEQFF
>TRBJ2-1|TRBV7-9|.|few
TGTGCCAGCAGCAACCAGGGCAATGAGCAGTTCTTC
CASSNQGNEQFF
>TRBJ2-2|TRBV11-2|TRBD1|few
TGTGCCAGCAGCTCGGGACAGCCCACCGGGGAGCTGTTTTTT
CASSSGQPTGELFF
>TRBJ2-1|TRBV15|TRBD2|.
TGTGCCACCAGCAGAGTCAAACTAGCGGGAGGGCGGAGCTCCTACAATGAGCAGTTCTTC
CATSRVKLAGGRSSYNEQFF
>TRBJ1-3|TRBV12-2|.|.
TGTGCAAGTCGCTTCGGGGAAGGCCCTGGAAACACCATATATTTT
CASRFGEGPGNTIYF